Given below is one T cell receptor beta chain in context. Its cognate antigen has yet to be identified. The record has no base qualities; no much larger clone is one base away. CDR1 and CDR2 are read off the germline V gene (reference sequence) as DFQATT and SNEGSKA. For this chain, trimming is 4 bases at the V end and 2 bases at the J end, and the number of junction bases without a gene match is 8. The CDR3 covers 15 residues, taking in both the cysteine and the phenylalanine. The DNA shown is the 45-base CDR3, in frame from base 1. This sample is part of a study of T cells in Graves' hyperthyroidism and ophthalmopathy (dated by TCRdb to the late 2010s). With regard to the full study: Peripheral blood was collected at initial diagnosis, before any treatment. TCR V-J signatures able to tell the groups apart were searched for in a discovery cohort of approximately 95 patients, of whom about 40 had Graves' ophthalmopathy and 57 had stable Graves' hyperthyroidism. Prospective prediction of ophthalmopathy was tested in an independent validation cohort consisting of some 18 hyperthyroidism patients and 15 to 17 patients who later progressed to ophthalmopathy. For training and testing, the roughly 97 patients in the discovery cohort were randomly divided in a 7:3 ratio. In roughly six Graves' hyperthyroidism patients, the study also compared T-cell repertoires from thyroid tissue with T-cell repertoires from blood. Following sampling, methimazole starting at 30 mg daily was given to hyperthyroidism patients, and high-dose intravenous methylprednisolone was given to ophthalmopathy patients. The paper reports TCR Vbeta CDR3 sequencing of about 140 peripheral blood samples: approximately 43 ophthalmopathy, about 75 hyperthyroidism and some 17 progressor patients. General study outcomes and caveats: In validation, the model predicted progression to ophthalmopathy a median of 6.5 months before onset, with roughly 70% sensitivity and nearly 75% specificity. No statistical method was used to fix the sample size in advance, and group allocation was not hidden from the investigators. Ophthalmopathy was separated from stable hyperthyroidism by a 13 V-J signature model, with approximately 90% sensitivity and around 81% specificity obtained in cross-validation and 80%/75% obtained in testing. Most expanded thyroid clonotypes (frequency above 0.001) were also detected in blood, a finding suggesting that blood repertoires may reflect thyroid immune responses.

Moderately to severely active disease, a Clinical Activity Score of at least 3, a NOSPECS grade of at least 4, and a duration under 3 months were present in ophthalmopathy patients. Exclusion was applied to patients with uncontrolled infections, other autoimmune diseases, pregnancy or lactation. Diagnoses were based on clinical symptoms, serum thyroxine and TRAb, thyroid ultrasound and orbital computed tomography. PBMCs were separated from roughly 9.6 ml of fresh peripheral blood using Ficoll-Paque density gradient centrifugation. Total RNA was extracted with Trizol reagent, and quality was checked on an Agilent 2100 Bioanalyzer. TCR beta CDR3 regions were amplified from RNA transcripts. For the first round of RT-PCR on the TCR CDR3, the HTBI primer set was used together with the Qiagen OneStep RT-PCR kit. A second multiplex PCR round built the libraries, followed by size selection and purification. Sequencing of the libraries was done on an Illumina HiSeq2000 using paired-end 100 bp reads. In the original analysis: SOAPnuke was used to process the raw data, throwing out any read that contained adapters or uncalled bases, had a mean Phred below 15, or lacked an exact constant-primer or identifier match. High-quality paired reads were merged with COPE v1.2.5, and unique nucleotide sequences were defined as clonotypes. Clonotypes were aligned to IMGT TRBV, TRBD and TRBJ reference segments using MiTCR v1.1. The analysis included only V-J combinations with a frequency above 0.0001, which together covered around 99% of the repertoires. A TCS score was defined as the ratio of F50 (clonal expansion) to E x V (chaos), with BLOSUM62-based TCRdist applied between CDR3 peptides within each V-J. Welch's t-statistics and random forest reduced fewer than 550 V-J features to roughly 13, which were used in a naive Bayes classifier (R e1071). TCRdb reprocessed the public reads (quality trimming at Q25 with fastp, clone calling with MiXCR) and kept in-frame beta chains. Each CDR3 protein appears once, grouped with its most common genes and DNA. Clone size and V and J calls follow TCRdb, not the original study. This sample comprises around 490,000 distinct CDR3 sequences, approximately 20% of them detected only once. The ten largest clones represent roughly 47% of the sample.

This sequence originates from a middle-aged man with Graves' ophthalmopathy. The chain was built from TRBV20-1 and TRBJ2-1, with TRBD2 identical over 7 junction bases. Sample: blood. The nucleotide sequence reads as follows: TGCAGTGCTAATGGGCGGGAGAGGACCTACAATGAGCAGTTCTTC. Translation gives CSANGRERTYNEQFF.